Following are 24 T cell receptor beta chains from one sample sequenced in a study of cytomegalovirus exposure and HLA in healthy donors. Sequencing was performed with immunoSEQ multiplex PCR; in TCRdb, only in-frame clones are kept and a portion is missing. The sample lists hundreds of thousands of clones; about 90% were seen once. Sample: PBMCs. The receptors were sampled from a woman younger than 45 in good health and CMV-seronegative.

CDR3 sequence (DNA): TGTGCCAGCAGACCTCGGACTAGCGGTTCCTACGAGCAGTACTTC. Its protein product is CASRPRTSGSYEQYF. The chain carries TRBV2 and TRBJ2-7; the match to TRBD2 covers 10 bases. The junction had 6 bases not matched to a gene; V was cut back by 6 bases and J by 1 base. The germline V gene has CDR1 SNHLY and CDR2 FYNNEI. The CDR3 has 15 residues. The full variable domain, its missing parts supplied by reference TRBV2 and TRBJ2-7, is EPEVTQTPSHQVTQMGQEVILRCVPISNHLYFYWYRQILGQKVEFLVSFYNNEISEKSEIFDDQFSVERPDGSNFTLKIRSTKLEDSAMYFCASRPRTSGSYEQYFGPGTRLTVT.

V gene TRBV7-9 combines with J gene TRBJ2-2, with 7 bases fitting TRBD1. The J segment lost 5 bases and the V segment lost 5 bases, leaving 8 bases of the junction unmatched. The CDR3 is 15 residues long. Germline V gene lookup returns CDR1 SEHNR and CDR2 FQNEAQ (reference sequence). The CDR3 sequence is CASSLLPQGTGELFF. The CDR3 coding sequence is TGTGCCAGCAGCCTTCTCCCACAGGGGACCGGGGAGCTGTTTTTT.

The genes are TRBV6-4 and TRBJ2-5; 8 bases match TRBD1. The germline gives CDR1 MRHNA, CDR2 SNTAGT. CDR3 size: 14 residues. J lost 5 bases, V lost 8 bases, and 10 bases had no gene match. CDR3 in amino acids: CASERDRIGETQYF. For the CDR3, the DNA is TGTGCCAGCGAACGGGACAGGATAGGGGAGACCCAGTACTTC.

This clone was seen once. V gene TRBV30 combines with J gene TRBJ2-5; D ambiguous. CDR1 is GTSNPN, CDR2 SVGIG, per germline (reference sequence). The CDR3 sequence is 14 residues long. The V end lost 1 base, the J end lost 1 base, and 10 bases lay between the germline ends. The CDR3 protein is CAWSEKNFQETQYF. The CDR3, as DNA: TGTGCCTGGAGTGAAAAAAACTTCCAAGAGACCCAGTACTTC. The complete variable domain, with remaining parts taken from reference TRBV30 and TRBJ2-5, reads SQTIHQWPATLVQPVGSPLSLECTVEGTSNPNLYWYRQAAGRGLQLLFYSVGIGQISSEVPQNLSASRPQDRQFILSSKKLLLSDSGFYLCAWSEKNFQETQYFGPGTRLLVL.

The V and J genes are TRBV6-1 and TRBJ2-6; TRBD2 agrees at 8 bases. The CDR3 is made up of 17 amino acids. CDR1 MNHNS and CDR2 SASEGT come from the germline V gene. The J segment lost 1 base and the V segment lost 3 bases, leaving 5 bases of the junction unmatched. CDR3 DNA: TGTGCCAGCAGTGACAGACTAGCGCATTCTGGGGCCAACGTCCTGACTTTC. It encodes CASSDRLAHSGANVLTF.

The chain is built from TRBV10-3 and TRBJ1-2; perhaps TRBD1 as D (5 bases). This CDR3 region has 14 residues. Germline V gene data show CDR1 as ENHRY and CDR2 as SYGVKD. Trimming removed 3 bases at V and 5 bases at J, with 13 bases between. CDR3: CAISDPAGIYGYTF. In DNA, the CDR3 is TGTGCCATCAGTGACCCCGCAGGGATTTATGGCTACACCTTC.

About this clone itself: Within the sample, other DNA sequences also encode this same CDR3. The chain recombines TRBV27 with TRBJ1-5; D unresolved. The CDR3 has 13 amino acids. From germline, CDR1 is MNHEY and CDR2 SMNVEV (reference sequence). Trimming removed 2 bases at V and 3 bases at J, with 5 bases between. The CDR3 region has the DNA TGTGCCAGCAGTTTAGGGTTCAATCAGCCCCAGCATTTT. Amino acids: CASSLGFNQPQHF.

The chain has TRBV15 and TRBJ2-1, with 7 bases lining up with TRBD2. V trimming: 0 bases; J trimming: 8 bases; junction bases outside the gene matches: 7. Germline-derived CDR1 and CDR2 are LNHNV and YYDKDF (reference sequence). The length of the CDR3 is 15 residues. CDR3 bases: TGTGCCACCAGCAGAGAGTCGACTAGCCTTGATGAGCAGTTCTTC. The encoded protein is CATSRESTSLDEQFF.

The rearrangement uses TRBV28 and TRBJ2-5, with D tentatively TRBD1 or TRBD2 (5 bases each). V was trimmed by 4 bases and J by 4 bases, leaving 16 bases between them. Looked up from germline, CDR1 is MDHEN and CDR2 is SYDVKM. This CDR3 is built from 15 residues. CDR3 protein: CASSSGSQGRETQYF. The DNA for the CDR3 is TGTGCCAGCAGTTCAGGGAGCCAGGGTCGAGAGACCCAGTACTTC.

This clone was recorded once. The gene calls are TRBV27 and TRBJ1-2; 8 bases match TRBD1. The length of the CDR3 is 15 residues. CDR1 is MNHEY and CDR2 is SMNVEV in the germline V gene (reference sequence). The V gene end was trimmed by 2 bases and the J gene end by 7 bases; junction bases not matched to a gene: 9. CDR3 coding DNA: TGTGCCAGCAGTTTAACCGTGCAGGGGGCTGGTGGCTACACCTTC. It encodes CASSLTVQGAGGYTF.

For the CDR3, the DNA is TGTGCCAGCAGTGGGAGCGGATGGACGCAGTATTTT. Amino acid sequence: CASSGSGWTQYF. The V call is TRBV28, the J call TRBJ2-3, with D perhaps TRBD2 (5 bases). The CDR3 extends over 12 amino acids. Germline V gives CDR1 MDHEN, CDR2 SYDVKM. Trimming took off 5 bases at V and 9 bases at J, with 12 bases between the two ends.

This clone was counted once. The chain is built from TRBV18 and TRBJ2-3, with TRBD1 as a possible D gene (5 bases). From germline, CDR1 is KGHSH and CDR2 LQKENI. This CDR3 region has 16 residues. V was shortened by 4 bases and J by 0 bases, with 14 bases between the two germline ends. CDR3 protein: CASSLGHEISTDTQYF. The CDR3 bases are TGTGCCAGCTCACTTGGACACGAAATTAGCACAGATACGCAGTATTTT.

The V call is TRBV7-9, the J call TRBJ2-5; D unclear. The V end was cut by 2 bases, the J end by 4 bases, with 5 bases between. The CDR3 is 12 residues long. Germline loops: CDR1 SEHNR, CDR2 FQNEAQ (reference sequence). This CDR3 reads CASSLSAETQYF. CDR3 DNA sequence: TGTGCCAGCAGCTTAAGTGCAGAGACCCAGTACTTC.

The V gene is TRBV4-1, the J gene TRBJ2-2; the match to TRBD2 covers 9 bases. The CDR3 runs 17 residues. J was trimmed by 6 bases and V by 0 bases; bases with no gene match: 8. CDR1 is MGHRA, CDR2 YSYEKL, per germline. CDR3 coding DNA: TGCGCCAGCAGCCAAGATGCGGTAGCGGGGGAGGCCGGGGAGCTGTTTTTT. Protein: CASSQDAVAGEAGELFF.

A remark on this clone: Other DNA sequences in this specimen translate into the identical CDR3. The chain employs TRBV5-1 and TRBJ2-1, with 9 bases identical to TRBD2. Germline V lookup: CDR1 SGHRS, CDR2 YFSETQ. This CDR3 has 16 residues. Trimming cost V 0 bases and J 1 base; bases outside gene matches: 2. CDR3 coding DNA: TGCGCCAGCAGCTTGGCCCTAGCGGGGTCCTACAATGAGCAGTTCTTC. Protein: CASSLALAGSYNEQFF.

This chain connects TRBV28 to TRBJ2-3, with a possible D match to TRBD2 (6 bases). This CDR3 has 19 residues. V was trimmed by 3 bases and J by 2 bases, leaving 24 bases between them. Per germline, CDR1 MDHEN and CDR2 SYDVKM. The CDR3 region has the DNA TGTGCCAGCAGTTTTACGACTGGGTTAGCGGCTCTATTCACAGATACGCAGTATTTT. The encoded protein is CASSFTTGLAALFTDTQYF. Filled out from reference TRBV28 and TRBJ2-3, the complete variable domain reads DVKVTQSSRYLVKRTGEKVFLECVQDMDHENMFWYRQDPGLGLRLIYFSYDVKMKEKGDIPEGYSVSREKKERFSLILESASTNQTSMYLCASSFTTGLAALFTDTQYFGPGTRLTVL.

This chain joins TRBV6-1 and TRBJ2-7; D perhaps matches TRBD1 (5 bases). V lost 9 bases to trimming and J lost 3 bases, with 6 bases between them. The V gene's germline CDR1 is MNHNS and CDR2 SASEGT. The CDR3 consists of 10 residues. CDR3 sequence reads: CASQGYEQYF. In DNA form, the CDR3 reads TGTGCCAGTCAGGGCTACGAGCAGTACTTC.

J is TRBJ2-3 and V is TRBV11-2; no firm D call. CDR1 and CDR2 (germline): SGHAT, FQNNGV. CDR3 size: 16 residues. Trimming took off 0 bases at V and 2 bases at J, with 12 bases between the two ends. DNA for the CDR3: TGTGCCAGCAGCTTAGATGTCGCGGCGAACACAGATACGCAGTATTTT. This translates into CASSLDVAANTDTQYF.

The J gene is TRBJ2-3, the V gene TRBV7-3; D may be TRBD1 or TRBD2 (5 bases each). The CDR3 runs 14 residues. CDR1 is SGHTA and CDR2 is FQGTGA in the germline V gene. V was trimmed by 5 bases and J by 1 base, leaving 10 bases between them. CDR3 DNA sequence: TGTGCCAGCAGCCGGGACCACGGCACAGATACGCAGTATTTT. Amino acid sequence: CASSRDHGTDTQYF.

J is TRBJ2-1 and V is TRBV4-3; TRBD2 is a possible D gene (5 bases). Trimming removed 0 bases at V and 4 bases at J, with 13 bases between. The CDR3 contains 16 residues. Germline-derived CDR1 and CDR2 are LGHNA and YSLEER. The CDR3 is CASSQEVGDYYNEQFF. CDR3 DNA sequence: TGCGCCAGCAGCCAAGAGGTGGGAGACTATTACAATGAGCAGTTCTTC.

The V call is TRBV7-2, the J call TRBJ2-2; D may be TRBD1 or TRBD2 (5 bases each). Germline CDR1 and CDR2: SGHTA and FQGNSA. The CDR3 is made up of 16 amino acids. Trimming cost V 1 base and J 6 bases, with 15 bases left between them. The CDR3 protein is CASSLGDPLPAGELFF. The DNA of the CDR3 is TGTGCCAGCAGCTTAGGGGACCCCCTCCCGGCCGGGGAGCTGTTTTTT.

The chain recombines TRBV2 with TRBJ2-2, with D maybe TRBD2 (5 bases). This CDR3 spans 14 amino acids. CDR1 SNHLY and CDR2 FYNNEI come from the germline V gene. The V gene lost 7 bases and the J gene lost 5 bases, with 14 bases spanning the gap. This CDR3 reads CASKRNLATGELFF. CDR3 bases: TGTGCCAGCAAAAGAAACTTAGCGACCGGGGAGCTGTTTTTT.

The rearrangement uses TRBV28 and TRBJ2-7; maybe TRBD2 (6 bases). Trimming removed 4 bases from V and 5 bases from J, with 18 bases in between. The CDR3 totals 15 residues. The germline V gene encodes CDR1 MDHEN and CDR2 SYDVKM. The CDR3 DNA reads TGTGCCAGCAGTTCCCGAAACAGGAGGGTCGACGAGCAGTACTTC. Amino acid sequence: CASSSRNRRVDEQYF.

V is TRBV7-6 and J is TRBJ2-5; D ambiguous. The CDR3 totals 15 residues. Germline loops: CDR1 SGHVS, CDR2 FNYEAQ. V lost 10 bases, J lost 4 bases, and 22 bases lay in between. DNA of the CDR3: TGTGCCACTACGGGCAACCAGGTTTCGGGAGAGACCCAGTACTTC. Protein sequence: CATTGNQVSGETQYF.